The 24 T cell receptor beta chains in this list originate from one sample, sequenced in a study of T cells after yellow fever vaccination. TCRdb recomputed calls from the 5' RACE reads with MiXCR, one row per CDR3 protein. The repertoire holds about 350,000 distinct CDR3 sequences, about 9.9% seen once, with roughly 18% in the top ten. Sequences were derived from PBMCs, sampled on the day of the first yellow fever vaccination. All receptors come from a man between 18 and 29 years old who received the YFV17D yellow fever vaccine.

This clonotype appeared a few times. The chain employs TRBV4-1 and TRBJ2-3; TRBD1 matches at 9 bases. Germline V lookup: CDR1 MGHRA, CDR2 YSYEKL. The CDR3 loop spans 16 amino acids. Trimming cost V 2 bases and J 0 bases; bases outside gene matches: 3. The CDR3 DNA reads as TGCGCCAGCAGCCAAAAACAGGGGGCCAGCACAGATACGCAGTATTTT. Translating gives CASSQKQGASTDTQYF.

The rearrangement links TRBV12-3 or TRBV12-4 to TRBJ2-5; no firm D call. The CDR3 has 14 amino acids. V shed 8 bases and J shed 1 base, with 14 bases lying between them. CDR3 loop: CASRSYNPQETQYF. For the CDR3, the DNA is TGTGCCAGCCGAAGCTACAATCCCCAAGAGACCCAGTACTTC.

This clonotype was detected a few times. The rearrangement joins TRBV10-3 to TRBJ2-2; tentatively, D is TRBD2 (7 bases). This CDR3 is 19 amino acids long. V lost 8 bases, J lost 0 bases, and 25 bases lay in between. Germline lookup yields CDR1 ENHRY and CDR2 SYGVKD. CDR3 sequence: CAIGGDTGTIKSNTGELFF. CDR3 coding DNA: TGTGCCATCGGGGGGGACACTGGGACGATCAAGTCGAACACCGGGGAGCTGTTTTTT.

This clonotype occurred many times. This chain joins TRBV29-1 and TRBJ2-7; 12 nucleotides agree with TRBD1. Germline CDR1 reads SQVTM; CDR2 reads ANQGSEA. Trimming removed 3 bases from V and 6 bases from J; junction bases left unmatched: 6. The CDR3 totals 14 residues. In DNA, the CDR3 is TGCAGCGTTGAGGGACAGGGGGCAGGCCGCGAGCAGTACTTC. It is translated as CSVEGQGAGREQYF.

This clonotype came up many times. V gene TRBV11-2 combines with J gene TRBJ2-5; perhaps TRBD2 as D (5 bases). CDR1 and CDR2 from the germline V gene are SGHAT and FQNNGV. The CDR3 spans 14 residues. Trimming took off 0 bases at V and 10 bases at J, with 15 bases between the two ends. In DNA, the CDR3 is TGTGCCAGCAGCTTAGATGTACTGACTATGGACCAGTACTTC. This encodes CASSLDVLTMDQYF.

This clonotype has just a few counts. This chain links TRBV10-3 with TRBJ2-1; 10 bases align to TRBD2. The trim removed 2 bases at V and 8 bases at J, leaving 12 bases unmatched. The CDR3 is 17 residues long. The germline V gene has CDR1 ENHRY and CDR2 SYGVKD. CDR3 in DNA: TGTGCCATCAGTGAGGTGGGGAGCGGGGGGGCCGGGGATGAGCAGTTCTTC. Protein product: CAISEVGSGGAGDEQFF.

With respect to this clonotype: With a much larger clone just one base away, this may be a read error. The chain employs TRBV6-5 and TRBJ2-7; possibly TRBD1 or TRBD2 for D (5 bases each). The CDR3 loop spans 11 amino acids. From germline, CDR1 is MNHEY and CDR2 SVGAGI. The CDR3 loop is CASSGTYEQCF. In DNA, the CDR3 is TGTGCCAGCAGTGGGACCTACGAGCAGTGCTTC.

This clonotype has a handful of counts. The CDR3 is CASSFAGDYEQYF. DNA for the CDR3: TGTGCCAGCAGCTTCGCAGGGGACTACGAGCAGTACTTC. This chain joins TRBV13 and TRBJ2-7; D is possibly TRBD1 (6 bases). Between the trimmed V and J ends, which lost 3 bases and 3 bases, there was a span of 9 bases. Germline-derived CDR1 and CDR2 are PRHDT and FYEKMQ (reference sequence). The CDR3 length is 13 residues. The variable domain in full, with the rest retrieved from reference TRBV13 and TRBJ2-7, is AAGVIQSPRHLIKEKRETATLKCYPIPRHDTVYWYQQGPGQDPQFLISFYEKMQSDKGSIPDRFSAQQFSDYHSELNMSSLELGDSALYFCASSFAGDYEQYFGPGTRLTVT.

The table lists this clonotype with many counts. The V gene is TRBV12-3 or TRBV12-4, the J gene TRBJ1-6; no definite D call. V lost 5 bases and J 4 bases, leaving 6 bases between the germline ends. The CDR3 runs 13 residues. DNA for the CDR3: TGTGCCAGCAGTCCAGAGTATAATTCACCCCTCCACTTT. This codes for CASSPEYNSPLHF.

V gene TRBV20-1 combines with J gene TRBJ1-5; D gene uncertain. CDR1 and CDR2 from the germline V gene are DFQATT and SNEGSKA (reference sequence). The CDR3 sequence is 15 residues long. The germline V and J ends were trimmed by 5 bases and 2 bases, with 16 bases remaining between them. Here the CDR3 reads CSAPSSGRRNQPQHF. CDR3 DNA sequence: TGCAGTGCTCCCTCTTCGGGCCGGCGCAATCAGCCCCAGCATTTT.

This clonotype was counted ten times or more. This rearrangement joins TRBV4-3 to TRBJ2-7; D is possibly TRBD1 (5 bases). Germline V gene sequence: CDR1 LGHNA, CDR2 YSLEER. V dropped 4 bases and J dropped 2 bases, with 24 bases sitting between them. The CDR3 contains 18 residues. CDR3 sequence: CASSRKSLGPYNPYEQYV. As DNA, the CDR3 is TGCGCCAGCAGCCGCAAGAGCTTGGGGCCCTACAATCCCTACGAGCAGTACGTC.

This clonotype has a count of ten or more. V is TRBV10-3 and J is TRBJ1-5, with 10 bases lining up with TRBD1. CDR3 length: 15 residues. The germline gives CDR1 ENHRY, CDR2 SYGVKD. V shed 2 bases, J shed 8 bases, and the junction held 6 bases outside the gene matches. The CDR3 DNA is TGTGCCATCAGTGAGAGGGGGACAGGGGTTGAGCCCCAGCATTTT. As protein: CAISERGTGVEPQHF.

This clonotype was picked up one time. CDR3 coding DNA: TGTGCCAGCAGCTTAGGGCCAGGGGGTTACGAGCAGTACGTC. Translation gives CASSLGPGGYEQYV. The chain recombines TRBV7-2 with TRBJ2-7; 7 bases are a match to TRBD1. With 1 base clipped from V and 4 bases from J, the junction kept 4 bases outside the gene matches. CDR3 size: 14 residues. CDR1 and CDR2 from the germline V gene are SGHTA and FQGNSA.

In its sample, this clonotype was seen many times. The chain employs TRBV5-4 and TRBJ2-1; D gene unclear. V lost 3 bases to trimming and J lost 12 bases, with 16 bases between them. CDR1 and CDR2 from the germline V gene are SGHNT and YYREEE (reference sequence). The CDR3 covers 13 residues. The chain's CDR3 is CASSSYEAFGQFF. CDR3 DNA: TGTGCCAGCAGCTCCTATGAGGCGTTTGGGCAGTTCTTC.

The rearrangement joins TRBV28 to TRBJ2-3; D is perhaps TRBD1 (6 bases). The V and J ends lost 5 bases and 9 bases respectively, with 12 bases between them. Germline-derived CDR1 and CDR2 are MDHEN and SYDVKM. The CDR3 totals 12 residues. CDR3 residues: CASSHRVGTQYF. DNA for the CDR3: TGTGCCAGCAGTCACAGGGTTGGCACGCAGTATTTT.

The chain joins TRBV6-1 to TRBJ2-3; 9 bases fit TRBD2. This CDR3 has 18 residues. Germline lookup yields CDR1 MNHNS and CDR2 SASEGT. V gave up 4 bases and J gave up 0 bases; unmatched junction bases: 11. CDR3 coding DNA: TGTGCCAGCAGTGTCGGTAGCGGGGGTCCCTATAGCACAGATACGCAGTATTTT. This codes for CASSVGSGGPYSTDTQYF.

The chain joins TRBV5-4 to TRBJ2-7, with 8 nucleotides matching TRBD2. J gave up 0 bases and V 2 bases, and 1 base lay outside the gene matches. This CDR3 comprises 14 residues. Germline CDR1 is SGHNT and CDR2 is YYREEE (reference sequence). This CDR3 reads CASSFGTSSYEQYF. The DNA for the CDR3 is TGTGCCAGCAGCTTCGGGACTAGCTCCTACGAGCAGTACTTC.

This clonotype was seen a handful of times. The chain links TRBV3-1 to TRBJ2-2; 8 bases map to TRBD1. The V segment lost 3 bases and the J segment 3 bases; nucleotides outside the gene matches: 6. The length of the CDR3 is 16 residues. Germline-derived CDR1 and CDR2 are LGHDT and YNNKEL (reference sequence). This CDR3 is CASSHGQGADTGELFF. The CDR3 coding sequence is TGTGCCAGCAGCCATGGGCAGGGGGCAGACACCGGGGAGCTGTTTTTT.

CDR3 region: CASSQDPGLRTQYF. For the CDR3, the DNA is TGTGCCAGCAGCCAAGATCCAGGCCTTCGGACCCAGTACTTC. This rearrangement joins TRBV3-1 to TRBJ2-5; D not certain. CDR1 and CDR2 from the germline V gene are LGHDT and YNNKEL (reference sequence). This CDR3 has 14 residues. The V end lost 0 bases, the J end lost 7 bases, and 12 bases lay between the germline ends.

In this sample, this clonotype turned up a few times. This rearrangement joins TRBV7-9 to TRBJ2-3; no reliable D call. The V gene's germline CDR1 is SEHNR and CDR2 FQNEAQ (reference sequence). The CDR3 covers 15 residues. Trimming took 3 bases from V and 2 from J, leaving 12 bases between them. DNA of the CDR3: TGTGCCAGCAGCTTTTACGATCTCATCACAGATACGCAGTATTTT. Translating gives CASSFYDLITDTQYF.

This clonotype was seen a handful of times. This sequence joins TRBV5-1 and TRBJ2-3; possible D gene TRBD1, 6 bases. The CDR3 length is 17 residues. Trimming pared 1 base from V and 1 base from J, leaving 16 bases between. Per germline, CDR1 SGHRS and CDR2 YFSETQ. The CDR3 sequence: CASSLPTTGSGTDTQYF. CDR3 nucleotides: TGCGCCAGCAGCTTGCCAACGACAGGTTCCGGCACAGATACGCAGTATTTT.

This clonotype was picked up many times. The chain couples TRBV19 to TRBJ1-1, with 7 bases lining up with TRBD1. Germline assignment: CDR1 LNHDA and CDR2 SQIVND (reference sequence). This CDR3 has 14 residues. V was clipped by 1 base and J by 1 base; unmatched bases: 0. This CDR3 reads CASSIGTGNTEAFF. The CDR3 DNA reads TGTGCCAGTAGTATAGGGACAGGGAACACTGAAGCTTTCTTT.

A few counts support this clonotype. The genes are TRBV12-3 or TRBV12-4 and TRBJ2-2; the D call may be TRBD1 or TRBD2 (5 bases each). Deletions cut 7 bases from V and 2 bases from J, with 17 bases between. The CDR3 spans 16 residues. The CDR3 spells CASTRRGTGNTGELFF. The CDR3 coding sequence is TGTGCCAGCACCCGAAGAGGGACGGGTAACACCGGGGAGCTGTTTTTT.

This chain uses TRBV12-3 or TRBV12-4 with TRBJ2-1, with D perhaps TRBD1 (6 bases). CDR3 size: 15 residues. Trimming removed 4 bases at V and 0 bases at J, with 10 bases between. CDR3 in DNA: TGTGCCAGCAGTTACAGGGTAGGCTCCTACAATGAGCAGTTCTTC. It specifies CASSYRVGSYNEQFF.